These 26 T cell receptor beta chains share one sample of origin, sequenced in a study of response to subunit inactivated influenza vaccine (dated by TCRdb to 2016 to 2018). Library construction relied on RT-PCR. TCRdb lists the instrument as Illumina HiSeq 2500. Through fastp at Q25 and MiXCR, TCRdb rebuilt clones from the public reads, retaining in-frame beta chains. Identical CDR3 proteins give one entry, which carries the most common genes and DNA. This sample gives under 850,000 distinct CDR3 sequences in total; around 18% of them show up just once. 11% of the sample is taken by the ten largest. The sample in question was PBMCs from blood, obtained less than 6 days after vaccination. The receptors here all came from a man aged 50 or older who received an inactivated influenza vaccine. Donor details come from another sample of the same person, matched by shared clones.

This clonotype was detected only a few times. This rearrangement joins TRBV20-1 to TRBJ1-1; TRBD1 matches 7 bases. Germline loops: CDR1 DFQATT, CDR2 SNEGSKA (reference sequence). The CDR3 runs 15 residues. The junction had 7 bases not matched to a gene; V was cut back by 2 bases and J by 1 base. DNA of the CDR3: TGCAGTGCTAGAAGGAGGGGGCGGGGGAACACTGAAGCTTTCTTT. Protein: CSARRRGRGNTEAFF.

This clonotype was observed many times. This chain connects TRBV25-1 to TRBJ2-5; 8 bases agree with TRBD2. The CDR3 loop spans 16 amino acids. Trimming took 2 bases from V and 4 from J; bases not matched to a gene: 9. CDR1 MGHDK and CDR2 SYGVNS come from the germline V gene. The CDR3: CASSERSLAGAETQYF. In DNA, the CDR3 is TGTGCCAGCAGTGAACGTAGTCTAGCGGGTGCAGAGACCCAGTACTTC.

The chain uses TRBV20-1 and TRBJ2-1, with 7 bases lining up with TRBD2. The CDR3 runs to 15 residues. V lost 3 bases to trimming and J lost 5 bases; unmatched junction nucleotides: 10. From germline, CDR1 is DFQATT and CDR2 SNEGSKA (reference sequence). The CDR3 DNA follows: TGCAGTGCTAGTCGTCCCGGGAGGAGACACAATGAGCAGTTCTTC. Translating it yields CSASRPGRRHNEQFF.

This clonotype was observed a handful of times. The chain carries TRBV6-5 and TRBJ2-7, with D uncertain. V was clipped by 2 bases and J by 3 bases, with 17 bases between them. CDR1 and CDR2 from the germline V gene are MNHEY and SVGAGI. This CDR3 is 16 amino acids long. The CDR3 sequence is CASSYGVGLSLYEQYF. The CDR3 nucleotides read TGTGCCAGCAGTTACGGGGTAGGGTTATCCCTCTACGAGCAGTACTTC.

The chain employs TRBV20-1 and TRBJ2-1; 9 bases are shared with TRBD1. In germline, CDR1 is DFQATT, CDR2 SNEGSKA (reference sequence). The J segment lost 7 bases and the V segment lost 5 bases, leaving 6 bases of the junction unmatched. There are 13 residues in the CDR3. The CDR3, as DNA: TGCAGTGCTCCGGGACAGGGCCCTAATGAGCAGTTCTTC. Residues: CSAPGQGPNEQFF.

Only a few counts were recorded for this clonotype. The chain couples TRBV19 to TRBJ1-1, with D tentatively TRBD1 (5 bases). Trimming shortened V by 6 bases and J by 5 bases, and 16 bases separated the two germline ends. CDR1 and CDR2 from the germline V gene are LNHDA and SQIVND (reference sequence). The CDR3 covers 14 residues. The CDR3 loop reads CASRVPGEKTEAFF. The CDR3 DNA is TGTGCCAGTAGAGTTCCGGGGGAAAAAACTGAAGCTTTCTTT.

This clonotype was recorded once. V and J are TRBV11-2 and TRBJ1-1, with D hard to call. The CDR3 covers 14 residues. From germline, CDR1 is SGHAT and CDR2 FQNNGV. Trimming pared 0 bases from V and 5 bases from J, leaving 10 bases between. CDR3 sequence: CASSLEGSRTEAFF. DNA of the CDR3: TGTGCCAGCAGCTTAGAGGGGTCTCGGACTGAAGCTTTCTTT.

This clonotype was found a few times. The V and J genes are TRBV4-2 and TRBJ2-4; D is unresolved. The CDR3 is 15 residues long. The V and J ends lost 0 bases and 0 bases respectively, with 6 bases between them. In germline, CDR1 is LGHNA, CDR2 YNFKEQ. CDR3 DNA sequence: TGTGCCAGCAGCCAAGAAATCGGAGCCAAAAACATTCAGTACTTC. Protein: CASSQEIGAKNIQYF.

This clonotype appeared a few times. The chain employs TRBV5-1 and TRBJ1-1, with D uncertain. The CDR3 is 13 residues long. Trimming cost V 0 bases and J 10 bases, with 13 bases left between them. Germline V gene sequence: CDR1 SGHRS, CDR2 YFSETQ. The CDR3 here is CASSLEVPTGAFF. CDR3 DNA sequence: TGCGCCAGCAGCTTGGAGGTCCCAACGGGAGCTTTCTTT.

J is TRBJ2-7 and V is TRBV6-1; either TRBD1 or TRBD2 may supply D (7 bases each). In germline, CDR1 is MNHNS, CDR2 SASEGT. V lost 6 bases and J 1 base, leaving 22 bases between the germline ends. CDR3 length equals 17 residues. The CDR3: CASRDGAGQSTSYEQYF. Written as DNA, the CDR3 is TGTGCCAGCAGGGACGGAGCGGGACAGAGTACATCCTACGAGCAGTACTTC.

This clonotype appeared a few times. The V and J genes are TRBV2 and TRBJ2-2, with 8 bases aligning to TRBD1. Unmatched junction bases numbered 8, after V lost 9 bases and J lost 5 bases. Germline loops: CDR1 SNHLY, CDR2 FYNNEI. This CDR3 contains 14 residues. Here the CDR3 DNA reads TGTGCCAGTTCAGGGGGCGCGGGGACCGGGGAGCTGTTTTTT. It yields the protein CASSGGAGTGELFF.

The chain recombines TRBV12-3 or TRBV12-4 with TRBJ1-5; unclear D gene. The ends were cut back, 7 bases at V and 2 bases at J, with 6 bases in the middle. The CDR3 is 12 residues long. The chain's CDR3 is CASTLGNQPQHF. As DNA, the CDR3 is TGTGCCAGCACCTTGGGCAATCAGCCCCAGCATTTT.

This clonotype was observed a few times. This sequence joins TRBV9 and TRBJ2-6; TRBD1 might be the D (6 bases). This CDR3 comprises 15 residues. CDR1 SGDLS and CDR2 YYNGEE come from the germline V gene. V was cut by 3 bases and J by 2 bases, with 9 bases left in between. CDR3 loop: CASSGHRAGANVLTF. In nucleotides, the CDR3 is TGTGCCAGCAGCGGGCACAGGGCTGGGGCCAACGTCCTGACTTTC.

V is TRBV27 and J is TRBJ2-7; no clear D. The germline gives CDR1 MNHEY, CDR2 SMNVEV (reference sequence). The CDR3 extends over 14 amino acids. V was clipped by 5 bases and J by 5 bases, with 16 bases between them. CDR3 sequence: CASSQARGQNEQYF. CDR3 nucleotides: TGTGCCAGCAGTCAAGCTCGTGGGCAGAACGAGCAGTACTTC.

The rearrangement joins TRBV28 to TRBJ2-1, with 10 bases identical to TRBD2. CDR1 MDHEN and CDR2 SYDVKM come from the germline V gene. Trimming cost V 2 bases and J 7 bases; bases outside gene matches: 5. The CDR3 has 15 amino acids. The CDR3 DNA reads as TGTGCCAGCAGTTTAGGGGCTAGCGGGAGAAATGAGCAGTTCTTC. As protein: CASSLGASGRNEQFF.

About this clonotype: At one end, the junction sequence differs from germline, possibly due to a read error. CDR3 coding DNA: TGCAGTGCCAGAGGCAGGGGGGGCCTCGCTGAAGCTTTCTTT. This gives the protein CSARGRGGLAEAFF. The chain uses TRBV20-1 and TRBJ1-1; 7 bases line up with TRBD1. This CDR3 comprises 14 residues. Germline values: CDR1 DFQATT, CDR2 SNEGSKA (reference sequence).

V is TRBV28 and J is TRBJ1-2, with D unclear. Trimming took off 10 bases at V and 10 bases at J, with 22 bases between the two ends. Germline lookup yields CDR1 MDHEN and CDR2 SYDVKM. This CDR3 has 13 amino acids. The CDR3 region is CATQDPLNLVYTF. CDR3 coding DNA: TGTGCCACCCAAGACCCTCTGAACTTAGTCTACACCTTC.

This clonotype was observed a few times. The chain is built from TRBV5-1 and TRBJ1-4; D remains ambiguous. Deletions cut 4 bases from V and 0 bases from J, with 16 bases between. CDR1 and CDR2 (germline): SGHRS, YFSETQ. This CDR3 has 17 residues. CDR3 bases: TGCGCCAGCAGCAAAAAACGGGGAAGGACAACTAATGAAAAACTGTTTTTT. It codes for CASSKKRGRTTNEKLFF.

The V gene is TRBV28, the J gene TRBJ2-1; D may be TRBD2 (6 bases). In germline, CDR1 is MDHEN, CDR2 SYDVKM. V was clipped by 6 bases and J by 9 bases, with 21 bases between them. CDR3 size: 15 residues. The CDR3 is CASRSNAAGPGEQFF. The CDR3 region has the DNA TGTGCCAGCAGGTCAAATGCGGCGGGGCCGGGTGAGCAGTTCTTC.

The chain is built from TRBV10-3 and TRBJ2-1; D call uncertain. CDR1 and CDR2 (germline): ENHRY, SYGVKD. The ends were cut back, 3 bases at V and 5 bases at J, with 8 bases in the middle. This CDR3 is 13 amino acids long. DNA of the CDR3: TGTGCCATCAGTGAAACGGCCAACAATGAGCAGTTCTTC. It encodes CAISETANNEQFF.

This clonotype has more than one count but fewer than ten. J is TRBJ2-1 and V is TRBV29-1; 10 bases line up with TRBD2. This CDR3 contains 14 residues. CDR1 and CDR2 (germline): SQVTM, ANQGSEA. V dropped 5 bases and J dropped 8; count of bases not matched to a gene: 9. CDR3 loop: CSVSGRASFDEQFF. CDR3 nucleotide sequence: TGCAGCGTTAGCGGGAGGGCCTCTTTCGATGAGCAGTTCTTC.

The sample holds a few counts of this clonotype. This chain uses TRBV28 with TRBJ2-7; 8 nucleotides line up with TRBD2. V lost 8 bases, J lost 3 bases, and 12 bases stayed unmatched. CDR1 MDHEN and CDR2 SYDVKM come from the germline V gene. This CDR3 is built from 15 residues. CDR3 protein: CASRSSGKNYYEQYF. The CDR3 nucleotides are TGTGCCAGCCGCAGTAGCGGGAAGAATTACTACGAGCAGTACTTC.

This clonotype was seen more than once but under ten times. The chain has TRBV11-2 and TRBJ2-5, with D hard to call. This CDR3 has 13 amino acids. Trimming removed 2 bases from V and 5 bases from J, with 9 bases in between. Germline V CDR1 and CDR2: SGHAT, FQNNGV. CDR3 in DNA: TGTGCCAGCAGCTTAATTCCCTGGGAGACCCAGTACTTC. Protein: CASSLIPWETQYF.

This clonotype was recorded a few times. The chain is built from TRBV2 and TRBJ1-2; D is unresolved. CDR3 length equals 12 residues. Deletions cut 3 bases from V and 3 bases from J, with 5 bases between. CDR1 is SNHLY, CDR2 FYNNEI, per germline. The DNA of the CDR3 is TGTGCCAGCAGTGAGGACGACTATGGCTACACCTTC. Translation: CASSEDDYGYTF.

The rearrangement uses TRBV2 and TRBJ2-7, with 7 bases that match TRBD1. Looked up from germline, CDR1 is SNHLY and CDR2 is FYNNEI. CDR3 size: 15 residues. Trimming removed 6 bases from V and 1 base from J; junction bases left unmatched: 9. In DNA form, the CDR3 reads TGTGCCAGCAGGGAAACAGGGGTTTTATCCTACGAGCAGTACTTC. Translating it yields CASRETGVLSYEQYF.

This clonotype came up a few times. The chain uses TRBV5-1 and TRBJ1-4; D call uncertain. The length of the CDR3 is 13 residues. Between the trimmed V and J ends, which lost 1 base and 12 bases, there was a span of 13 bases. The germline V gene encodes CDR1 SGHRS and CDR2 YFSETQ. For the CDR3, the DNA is TGCGCCAGCAGCTTGACATTTTATAGCCAACTGTTTTTT. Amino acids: CASSLTFYSQLFF.